This entry concerns a single T cell receptor beta chain. The antigen is unknown. Germline trimming cut 3 bases from V and 0 bases from J; bases unmatched to any gene: 10. The CDR3 sequence is 17 residues long. Germline-derived CDR1 and CDR2 are LGHDT and YNNKEL (reference sequence). Produced via immunoSEQ multiplex PCR; TCRdb's table is partial and in-frame only. The data show 80,000 or so clones, with roughly 85% seen just once and 2.9% held by the top ten. The sample belongs to a study of T cell responses to AZD1222 COVID-19 vaccine. Study results and limitations: In all cases, repertoires were sampled only after the peak T cell response.

The material was peripheral blood, obtained on day 0 of AZD1222 vaccination. The clonotype comes from an adult in good health. The chain has TRBV3-1 (or the pseudogene TRBV3-2) and TRBJ1-1, with 7 bases identical to TRBD1. The CDR3 region is CASSHRQGYPLNTEAFF. The CDR3 DNA is TGTGCCAGCAGCCATAGACAGGGATATCCCTTGAACACTGAAGCTTTCTTT.